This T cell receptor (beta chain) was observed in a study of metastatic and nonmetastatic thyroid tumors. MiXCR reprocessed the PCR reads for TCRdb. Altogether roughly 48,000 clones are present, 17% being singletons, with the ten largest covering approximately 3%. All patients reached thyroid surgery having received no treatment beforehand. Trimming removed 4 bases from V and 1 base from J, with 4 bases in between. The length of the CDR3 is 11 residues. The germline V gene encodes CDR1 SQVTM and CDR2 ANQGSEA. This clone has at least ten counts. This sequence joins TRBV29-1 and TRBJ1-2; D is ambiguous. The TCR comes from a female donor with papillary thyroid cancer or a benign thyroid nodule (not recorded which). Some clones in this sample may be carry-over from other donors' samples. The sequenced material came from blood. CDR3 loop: CSVGYNYGYTF. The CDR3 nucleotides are TGCAGCGTTGGGTATAACTATGGCTACACCTTC.